These 24 T cell receptor beta chains were all obtained from the same sample, sequenced in a study of CD8 T cells in ankylosing spondylitis. Study-wide results and caveats: Blood from ankylosing spondylitis patients appeared to carry a characteristic roughly 8-variant TCR beta motif.

Each CDR3 protein is one row after TCRdb ran MiXCR on the 5' RACE reads. The sample records about 540,000 distinct CDR3 sequences, roughly 13% being singletons. Their cognate antigens are unknown. The sample was blood, either unsorted or a sorted T cell fraction (not recorded which). These TCRs come from a male donor with ankylosing spondylitis.

The rearrangement uses TRBV10-3 and TRBJ2-1; D is tentatively TRBD1 or TRBD2 (5 bases each). V was shortened by 2 bases and J by 10 bases, with 18 bases between the two germline ends. The CDR3 loop spans 15 amino acids. Germline CDR1 is ENHRY and CDR2 is SYGVKD. The CDR3 here is CAISETIGTREEQFF. In nucleotides, the CDR3 is TGTGCCATCAGTGAGACTATCGGGACCAGGGAAGAGCAGTTCTTC.

The table lists this clonotype with a few counts. The chain is built from TRBV20-1 and TRBJ2-3; D may be TRBD1 (6 bases). CDR1 is DFQATT and CDR2 is SNEGSKA in the germline V gene (reference sequence). This CDR3 comprises 13 residues. The V end was cut by 0 bases, the J end by 8 bases, with 12 bases between. The CDR3 loop is CSARDGIGGTQYF. The DNA for the CDR3 is TGCAGTGCTAGAGATGGTATAGGGGGTACGCAGTATTTT.

This clonotype was observed a handful of times. The chain joins TRBV5-1 to TRBJ2-7, with D unresolved. The CDR3 runs to 11 residues. With 4 bases removed from V and 6 bases from J, the gap between germline ends came to 8 bases. Germline V gene data show CDR1 as SGHRS and CDR2 as YFSETQ. The CDR3 DNA reads as TGCGCCAGCAGCGCGACTCTCGAGCAGTACGTC. It translates to CASSATLEQYV.

This clonotype was counted at least ten times. The V gene is TRBV5-1, the J gene TRBJ2-3; tentatively, D is TRBD2 (6 bases). Trimming left V 4 bases short and J 5 bases short, with 20 bases between. Germline V gene lookup returns CDR1 SGHRS and CDR2 YFSETQ. The CDR3 runs 16 residues. The CDR3 protein is CASSKDPAGIEDTQYF. In DNA form, the CDR3 reads TGCGCCAGCAGCAAGGACCCGGCGGGGATTGAAGATACGCAGTATTTT.

This clonotype was recorded many times. This chain joins TRBV7-9 and TRBJ1-5; 12 bases are shared with TRBD1. J lost 5 bases, V lost 5 bases, and 4 bases had no gene match. CDR3 length equals 15 residues. CDR1 is SEHNR and CDR2 is FQNEAQ in the germline V gene (reference sequence). Here the CDR3 DNA reads TGTGCCAGCAGCAGAGGGACAGGGGGCGATCAGCCCCAGCATTTT. Its translation is CASSRGTGGDQPQHF.

V and J are TRBV20-1 and TRBJ2-3; D perhaps matches TRBD1 (5 bases). Trimming left V 3 bases short and J 5 bases short, with 12 bases between. Germline V lookup: CDR1 DFQATT, CDR2 SNEGSKA (reference sequence). The CDR3 is 13 residues long. CDR3 in amino acids: CSASPRVEDTQYF. The CDR3 DNA sequence: TGCAGTGCTAGTCCCAGGGTGGAAGATACGCAGTATTTT.

This clonotype appeared a few times. This chain joins TRBV24-1 and TRBJ2-3; D remains ambiguous. There are 16 residues in the CDR3. The germline gives CDR1 KGHDR, CDR2 SFDVKD. The ends were cut back, 4 bases at V and 2 bases at J, with 15 bases in the middle. For the CDR3, the DNA is TGTGCCACCAGTGACCCTGCTCGCGGCCCCACAGATACGCAGTATTTT. As protein: CATSDPARGPTDTQYF.

The rearrangement uses TRBV27 and TRBJ1-4, with unresolved D. Trimming took 2 bases from V and 7 from J, leaving 11 bases between them. This CDR3 region has 14 residues. CDR1 and CDR2 from the germline V gene are MNHEY and SMNVEV (reference sequence). Written as DNA, the CDR3 is TGTGCCAGCAGTTTAAGGCGGGCGGGTGAAAAACTGTTTTTT. Translation: CASSLRRAGEKLFF. Based on the CDR3 plus reference TRBV27 and TRBJ1-4, the full variable domain is EAQVTQNPRYLITVTGKKLTVTCSQNMNHEYMSWYRQDPGLGLRQIYYSMNVEVTDKGDVPEGYKVSRKEKRNFPLILESPSPNQTSLYFCASSLRRAGEKLFFGSGTQLSVL.

V usage is TRBV20-1 and J usage is TRBJ2-3; the D is unclear. V shed 0 bases and J shed 0 bases, with 13 bases lying between them. Germline lookup yields CDR1 DFQATT and CDR2 SNEGSKA (reference sequence). The CDR3 is 16 amino acids. CDR3 sequence reads: CSARDLGGLSTDTQYF. For the CDR3, the DNA is TGCAGTGCTAGAGATCTTGGCGGCCTAAGCACAGATACGCAGTATTTT.

There are many counts of this clonotype. The V gene is TRBV11-2, the J gene TRBJ2-7; 9 nucleotides line up with TRBD2. The CDR3 extends over 15 amino acids. After removal of 1 base from V and 4 bases from J, the junction contained 5 bases not matched to a gene. Per the germline V gene, CDR1 is SGHAT and CDR2 is FQNNGV. The CDR3 bases are TGTGCCAGCAGCTTAGGCCTTAGCGGGAGTTACGAGCAGTACTTC. Its translation: CASSLGLSGSYEQYF.

This clonotype was observed a few times. The V and J genes are TRBV7-2 and TRBJ2-2; 7 bases match TRBD2. The J segment lost 4 bases and the V segment lost 7 bases, leaving 6 bases of the junction unmatched. Germline CDR1 and CDR2: SGHTA and FQGNSA. The CDR3 is 14 amino acids. CDR3 bases: TGTGCCAGCATCACGGGGGGAGCCACCGGGGAGCTGTTTTTT. It translates to CASITGGATGELFF.

This clonotype was seen only a few times. The chain links TRBV20-1 to TRBJ2-7; TRBD1 might be the D (5 bases). Between the trimmed V and J ends, which lost 1 base and 3 bases, there was a span of 10 bases. This CDR3 has 13 amino acids. CDR1 is DFQATT and CDR2 is SNEGSKA in the germline V gene (reference sequence). The CDR3 here is CSARGTGGYEQYF. The CDR3 bases are TGCAGTGCTAGAGGTACAGGCGGCTACGAGCAGTACTTC.

J is TRBJ1-4 and V is TRBV20-1, with D possibly being TRBD1 (5 bases). This CDR3 comprises 15 residues. The V gene lost 6 bases and the J gene lost 7 bases, with 21 bases spanning the gap. Germline lookup yields CDR1 DFQATT and CDR2 SNEGSKA (reference sequence). CDR3 sequence (DNA): TGCAGTGCGCCCTTCCTTGGAGGGGCTTCTGAAAAACTGTTTTTT. It yields the protein CSAPFLGGASEKLFF.

There are a few counts of this clonotype. This chain uses TRBV4-2 with TRBJ2-3, with a weak D call TRBD2 (7 bases). The germline V gene has CDR1 LGHNA and CDR2 YNFKEQ. This CDR3 has 13 residues. V gave up 8 bases and J gave up 4 bases, with 13 bases separating them. In DNA, the CDR3 is TGTGCCAGCGCAAAGGGGGGGTCAGATACGCAGTATTTT. Encoded protein: CASAKGGSDTQYF.

This clonotype was picked up a small number of times. The chain is built from TRBV20-1 and TRBJ1-5; D ambiguous. The CDR3 loop spans 13 amino acids. Trimming removed 2 bases from V and 4 bases from J, with 9 bases in between. Germline loops: CDR1 DFQATT, CDR2 SNEGSKA (reference sequence). CDR3 sequence reads: CSARLQWNQPQHF. The CDR3 region has the DNA TGCAGTGCTAGACTACAGTGGAATCAGCCCCAGCATTTT.

Turning to this clonotype: At one end the junction does not follow the germline gene, possibly because of a read error. The chain recombines TRBV7-9 with TRBJ2-1; D is undetermined. The length of the CDR3 is 14 residues. Germline V lookup: CDR1 SEHNR, CDR2 FQNEAQ (reference sequence). The CDR3 region is CVSSSLSPRVEQFF. The CDR3 coding sequence is TGTGTCAGCAGCTCCTTGAGCCCCCGGGTAGAGCAGTTCTTC.

In its sample, this clonotype was seen many times. The chain is built from TRBV7-2 and TRBJ2-7; no firm D call. The V gene's germline CDR1 is SGHTA and CDR2 FQGNSA. The CDR3 sequence is 12 residues long. The V end was cut by 6 bases, the J end by 6 bases, with 12 bases between. CDR3: CASSFLWGEQYF. CDR3 coding DNA: TGTGCCAGCAGTTTCCTCTGGGGCGAGCAGTACTTC.

This rearrangement joins TRBV20-1 to TRBJ2-7; 12 bases fit TRBD2. This CDR3 contains 14 residues. Germline V gene lookup returns CDR1 DFQATT and CDR2 SNEGSKA (reference sequence). The V segment lost 5 bases and the J segment 4 bases; nucleotides outside the gene matches: 6. CDR3 nucleotide sequence: TGCAGTGCTCTGACTAGCGGGAGTAAGTACGAGCAGTACTTC. Protein: CSALTSGSKYEQYF.

J is TRBJ1-6 and V is TRBV27; TRBD1 might be the D (6 bases). The germline CDR1 and CDR2 sequences are MNHEY and SMNVEV (reference sequence). The CDR3 extends over 14 amino acids. V lost 8 bases and J 7 bases, leaving 15 bases between the germline ends. CDR3 DNA: TGTGCCAGCGGTTACGACAGGCAGAATTCACCCCTCCACTTT. Translating gives CASGYDRQNSPLHF.

In this sample, this clonotype turned up a few times. The V call is TRBV19, the J call TRBJ2-1; 8 nucleotides align to TRBD2. This CDR3 is built from 15 residues. With V trimmed by 4 bases and J by 1 base, 3 bases remained unmatched. CDR1 is LNHDA and CDR2 is SQIVND in the germline V gene (reference sequence). DNA of the CDR3: TGTGCCAGTAGTAAGTCTAGCGGGTCCTACAATGAGCAGTTCTTC. Residues: CASSKSSGSYNEQFF.

This clonotype occurred a few times. The DNA of the CDR3 is TGCGCCAGCAGCCATGAACAGGAGAACACTGAAGCTTTCTTT. Protein product: CASSHEQENTEAFF. V usage is TRBV4-1 and J usage is TRBJ1-1, with D possibly TRBD1 on 5 matching bases. V dropped 3 bases and J dropped 1 base, with 9 bases sitting between them. The CDR3 spans 14 residues. The germline gives CDR1 MGHRA, CDR2 YSYEKL.

This chain links TRBV2 with TRBJ2-7, with 11 positions matching TRBD2. This CDR3 has 14 residues. Germline CDR1 reads SNHLY; CDR2 reads FYNNEI. With V trimmed by 3 bases and J by 3 bases, 1 base remained unmatched. The CDR3 sequence is CASSDGTSGYEQYV. In DNA, the CDR3 is TGTGCCAGCAGTGATGGGACTAGCGGCTACGAGCAGTACGTC.

This clonotype was counted between two and nine times. The genes are TRBV4-1 and TRBJ1-1; possibly TRBD1 for D (5 bases). The length of the CDR3 is 14 residues. The V end lost 1 base, the J end lost 2 bases, and 8 bases lay between the germline ends. From germline, CDR1 is MGHRA and CDR2 YSYEKL. CDR3 nucleotide sequence: TGCGCCAGCAGCCAAGCAGGGTTCAACACTGAAGCTTTCTTT. Translation: CASSQAGFNTEAFF.

This clonotype has just a few counts. This rearrangement joins TRBV3-1 to TRBJ2-7; D possibly corresponds to TRBD2 (5 bases). This CDR3 is built from 18 residues. The V gene's germline CDR1 is LGHDT and CDR2 YNNKEL (reference sequence). The ends were cut back, 1 base at V and 2 bases at J, with 21 bases in the middle. In DNA form, the CDR3 reads TGTGCCAGCAGCCAAGGAATCATCAGCGGAGAATATCCCTACGAGCAGTACTTC. This gives the protein CASSQGIISGEYPYEQYF.